This T cell receptor beta chain was retrieved from a study of read filtering for tumor transcriptome and immune sequencing. This library used around 0.4 ug RNA and molecular barcoded adaptors spanning alpha/delta and beta/gamma chains. A single record per CDR3 protein comes from TCRdb applying MiXCR to the reads. The table has tens of thousands of distinct CDR3 sequences, 20% to 25% seen once. This clonotype showed up just once. V lost 3 bases, J lost 6 bases, and 15 bases lay in between. The CDR3 is 14 residues long. The germline gives CDR1 DFQATT, CDR2 SNEGSKA (reference sequence). Sequencing input: a population of CD138-negative cells sorted from bone marrow. This sequence originates from a donor aged 40 or over with multiple myeloma. The chain uses TRBV20-1 and TRBJ1-5; D ambiguous. CDR3 loop: CSASRLGRVQPQHF. The CDR3 DNA follows: TGCAGTGCTAGTCGCTTAGGTCGGGTTCAGCCCCAGCATTTT.